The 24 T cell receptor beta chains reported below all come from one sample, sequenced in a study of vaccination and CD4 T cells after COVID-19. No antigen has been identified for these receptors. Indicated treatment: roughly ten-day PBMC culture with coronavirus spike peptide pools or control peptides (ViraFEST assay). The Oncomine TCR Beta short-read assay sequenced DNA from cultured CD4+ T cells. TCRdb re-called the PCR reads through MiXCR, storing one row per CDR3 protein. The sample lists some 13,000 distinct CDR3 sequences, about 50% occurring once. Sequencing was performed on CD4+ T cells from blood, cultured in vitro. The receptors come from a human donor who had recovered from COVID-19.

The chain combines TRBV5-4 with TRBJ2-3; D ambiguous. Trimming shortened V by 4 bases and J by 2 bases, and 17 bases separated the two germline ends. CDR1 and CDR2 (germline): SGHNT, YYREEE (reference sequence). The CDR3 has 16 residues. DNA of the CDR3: TGTGCCAGCAGCGCGACAAGACCTCCGATCACAGATACGCAGTATTTT. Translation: CASSATRPPITDTQYF.

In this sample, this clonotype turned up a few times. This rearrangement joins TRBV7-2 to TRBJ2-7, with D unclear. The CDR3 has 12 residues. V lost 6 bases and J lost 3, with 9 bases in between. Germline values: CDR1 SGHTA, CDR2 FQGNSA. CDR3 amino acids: CASSQSRYEQYF. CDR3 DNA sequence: TGTGCCAGCAGTCAAAGCCGCTACGAGCAGTACTTC.

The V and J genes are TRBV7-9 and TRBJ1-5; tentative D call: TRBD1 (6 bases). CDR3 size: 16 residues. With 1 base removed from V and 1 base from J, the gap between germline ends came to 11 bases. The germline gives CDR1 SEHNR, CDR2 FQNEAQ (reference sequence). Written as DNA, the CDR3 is TGTGCCAGCAGCTTAGGTTCGGGGGGCAGCAATCAGCCCCAGCATTTT. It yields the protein CASSLGSGGSNQPQHF.

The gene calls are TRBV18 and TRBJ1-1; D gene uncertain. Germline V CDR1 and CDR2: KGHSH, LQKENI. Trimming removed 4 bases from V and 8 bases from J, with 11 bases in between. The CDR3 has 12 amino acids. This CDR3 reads CASSLALWEAFF. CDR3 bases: TGTGCCAGCTCACTGGCCCTGTGGGAAGCTTTCTTT.

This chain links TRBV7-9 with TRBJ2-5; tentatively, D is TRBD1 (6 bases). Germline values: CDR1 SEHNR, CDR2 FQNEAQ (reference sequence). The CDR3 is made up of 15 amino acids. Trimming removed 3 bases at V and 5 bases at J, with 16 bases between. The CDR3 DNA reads TGTGCCAGCAGCTTGGGCAGGGGCGCCCCGGAGACCCAGTACTTC. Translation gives CASSLGRGAPETQYF.

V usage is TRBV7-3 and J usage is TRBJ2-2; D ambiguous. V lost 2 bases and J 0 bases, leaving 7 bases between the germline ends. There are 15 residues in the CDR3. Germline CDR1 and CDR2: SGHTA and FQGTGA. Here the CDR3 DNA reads TGTGCCAGCAGCTTACAACAGACGAACACCGGGGAGCTGTTTTTT. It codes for CASSLQQTNTGELFF. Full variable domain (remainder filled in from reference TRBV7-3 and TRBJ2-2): GAGVSQTPSNKVTEKGKYVELRCDPISGHTALYWYRQSLGQGPEFLIYFQGTGAADDSGLPNDRFFAVRPEGSVSTLKIQRTERGDSAVYLCASSLQQTNTGELFFGEGSRLTVL.

This chain's CDR3 is CASSPLATGELFF. CDR3 nucleotide sequence: TGTGCCAGCAGCCCTCTGGCCACCGGGGAGCTGTTTTTT. The rearrangement uses TRBV7-2 and TRBJ2-2; no reliable D call. Germline V gene sequence: CDR1 SGHTA, CDR2 FQGNSA. This CDR3 has 13 residues. V was cut by 5 bases and J by 4 bases, with 8 bases left in between. Looking up the rest from reference TRBV7-2 and TRBJ2-2 gives the full variable domain: GAGVSQSPSNKVTEKGKDVELRCDPISGHTALYWYRQSLGQGLEFLIYFQGNSAPDKSGLPSDRFSAERTGGSVSTLTIQRTQQEDSAVYLCASSPLATGELFFGEGSRLTVL.

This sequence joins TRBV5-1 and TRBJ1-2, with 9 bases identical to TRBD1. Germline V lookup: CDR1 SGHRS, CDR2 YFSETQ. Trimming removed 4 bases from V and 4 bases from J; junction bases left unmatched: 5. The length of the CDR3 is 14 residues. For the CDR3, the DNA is TGCGCCAGCAGCCCAGAGGACAGGGGCTATGGCTACACCTTC. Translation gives CASSPEDRGYGYTF.

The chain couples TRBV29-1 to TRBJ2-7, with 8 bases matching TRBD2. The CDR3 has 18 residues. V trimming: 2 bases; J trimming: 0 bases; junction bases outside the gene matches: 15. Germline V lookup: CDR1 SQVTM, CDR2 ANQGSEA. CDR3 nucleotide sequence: TGCAGCGTTGAAACACGGGGGCCTAGCGGGTTAAGCTCCTACGAGCAGTACTTC. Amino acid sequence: CSVETRGPSGLSSYEQYF.

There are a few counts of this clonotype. This CDR3 is CSAMELGVIFYNEQFF. The CDR3, as DNA: TGCAGTGCGATGGAATTGGGGGTCATCTTCTACAATGAGCAGTTCTTC. The chain links TRBV20-1 to TRBJ2-1; D may match TRBD1 or TRBD2 (5 bases each). V dropped 6 bases and J dropped 3 bases, with 21 bases sitting between them. The CDR3 runs to 16 residues. CDR1 DFQATT and CDR2 SNEGSKA come from the germline V gene (reference sequence).

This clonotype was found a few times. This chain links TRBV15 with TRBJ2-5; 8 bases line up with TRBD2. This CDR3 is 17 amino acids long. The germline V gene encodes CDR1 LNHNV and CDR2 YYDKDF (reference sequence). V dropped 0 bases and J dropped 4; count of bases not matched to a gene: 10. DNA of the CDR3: TGTGCCACCAGCAGAGATCGGACTAGCCGGAGAGGAGAGACCCAGTACTTC. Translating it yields CATSRDRTSRRGETQYF.

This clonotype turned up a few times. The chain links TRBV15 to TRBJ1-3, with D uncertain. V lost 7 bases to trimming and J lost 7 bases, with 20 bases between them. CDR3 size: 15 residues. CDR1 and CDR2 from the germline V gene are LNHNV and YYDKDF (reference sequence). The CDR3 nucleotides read TGTGCCACCACTTTTGGAGCCCAACACGTGAACACCATATATTTT. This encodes CATTFGAQHVNTIYF.

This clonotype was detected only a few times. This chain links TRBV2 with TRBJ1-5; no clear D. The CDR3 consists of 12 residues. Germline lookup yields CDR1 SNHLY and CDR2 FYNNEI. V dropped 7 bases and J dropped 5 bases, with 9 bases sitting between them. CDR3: CASKSVDQPQHF. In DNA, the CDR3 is TGTGCCAGCAAGAGCGTTGATCAGCCCCAGCATTTT.

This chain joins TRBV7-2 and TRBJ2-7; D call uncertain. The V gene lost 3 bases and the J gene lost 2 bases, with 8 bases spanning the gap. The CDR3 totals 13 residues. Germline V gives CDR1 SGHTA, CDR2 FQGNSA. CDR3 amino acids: CASSLFSAYEQYF. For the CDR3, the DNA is TGTGCCAGCAGCTTGTTCAGCGCCTACGAGCAGTACTTC.

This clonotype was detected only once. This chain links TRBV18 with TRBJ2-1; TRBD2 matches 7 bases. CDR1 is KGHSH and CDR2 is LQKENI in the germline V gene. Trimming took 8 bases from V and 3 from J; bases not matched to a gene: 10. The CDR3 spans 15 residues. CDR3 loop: CASRSGAGNYNEQFF. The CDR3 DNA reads TGTGCCAGCAGATCGGGAGCGGGAAACTACAATGAGCAGTTCTTC.

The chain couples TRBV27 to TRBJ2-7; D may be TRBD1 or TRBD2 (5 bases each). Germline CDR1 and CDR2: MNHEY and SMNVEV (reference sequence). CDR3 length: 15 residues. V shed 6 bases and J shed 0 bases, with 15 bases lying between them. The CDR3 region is CASRAGTVSSYEQYF. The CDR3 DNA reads TGTGCCAGCAGGGCTGGGACGGTGAGCTCCTACGAGCAGTACTTC.

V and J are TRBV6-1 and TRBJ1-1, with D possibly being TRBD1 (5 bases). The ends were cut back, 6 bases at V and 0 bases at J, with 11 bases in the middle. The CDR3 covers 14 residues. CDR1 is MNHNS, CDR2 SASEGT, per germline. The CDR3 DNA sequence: TGTGCCAGCAGGGGCGGGACGGTGAACACTGAAGCTTTCTTT. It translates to CASRGGTVNTEAFF.

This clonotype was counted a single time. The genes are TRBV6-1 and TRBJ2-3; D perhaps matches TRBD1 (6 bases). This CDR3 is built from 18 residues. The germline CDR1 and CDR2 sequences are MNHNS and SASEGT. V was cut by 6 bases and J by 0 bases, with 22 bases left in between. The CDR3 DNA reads TGTGCCAGCAGCAAAGACCTAGACAGGCCCAGCAGCACAGATACGCAGTATTTT. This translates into CASSKDLDRPSSTDTQYF.

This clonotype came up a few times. The CDR3 bases are TGTGCCACAGGGACAGGGCGAAACACTGAAGCTTTCTTT. It codes for CATGTGRNTEAFF. The chain joins TRBV19 to TRBJ1-1, with 9 bases fitting TRBD1. V lost 10 bases and J lost 2; bases outside the gene matches: 5. CDR1 is LNHDA and CDR2 is SQIVND in the germline V gene (reference sequence). CDR3 length equals 13 residues.

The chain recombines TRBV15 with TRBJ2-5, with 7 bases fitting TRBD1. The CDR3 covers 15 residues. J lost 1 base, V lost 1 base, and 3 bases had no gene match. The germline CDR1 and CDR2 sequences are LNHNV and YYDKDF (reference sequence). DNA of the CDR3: TGTGCCACCAGCAGAGTAGGGACAGCCCAAGAGACCCAGTACTTC. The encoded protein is CATSRVGTAQETQYF.

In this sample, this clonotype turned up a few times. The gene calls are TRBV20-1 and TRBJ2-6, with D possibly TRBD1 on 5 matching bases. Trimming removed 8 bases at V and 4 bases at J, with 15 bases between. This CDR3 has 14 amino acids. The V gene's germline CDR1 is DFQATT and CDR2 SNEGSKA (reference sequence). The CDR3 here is CSSPGRSGANVLTF. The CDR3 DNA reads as TGCAGTTCCCCAGGGCGGTCCGGGGCCAACGTCCTGACTTTC.

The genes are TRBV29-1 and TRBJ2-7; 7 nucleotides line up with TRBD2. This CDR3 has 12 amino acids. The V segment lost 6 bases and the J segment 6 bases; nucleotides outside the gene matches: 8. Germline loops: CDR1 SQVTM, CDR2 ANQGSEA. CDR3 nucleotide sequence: TGCAGCGTCGCCCCCCCGGGGGGCGAGCAGTACTTC. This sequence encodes CSVAPPGGEQYF.

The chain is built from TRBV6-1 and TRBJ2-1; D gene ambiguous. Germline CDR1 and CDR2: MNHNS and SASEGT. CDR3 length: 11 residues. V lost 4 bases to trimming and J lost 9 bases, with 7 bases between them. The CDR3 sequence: CASSGVREQFF. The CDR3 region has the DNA TGTGCCAGCAGTGGGGTACGTGAGCAGTTCTTC.

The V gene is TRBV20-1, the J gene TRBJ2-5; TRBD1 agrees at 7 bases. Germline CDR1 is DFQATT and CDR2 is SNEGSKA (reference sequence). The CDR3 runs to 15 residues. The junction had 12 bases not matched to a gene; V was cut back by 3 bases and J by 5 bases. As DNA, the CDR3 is TGCAGTGCTAGGCCTCGACAGGGAATAATTGAGACCCAGTACTTC. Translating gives CSARPRQGIIETQYF.